A single sample is the source of the 17 T cell receptor beta chains below, sequenced in a study of shared clonotypes between healthy human individuals. Clones were sequenced by immunoSEQ multiplex PCR, and TCRdb holds only the in-frame ones, with some missing. In the table there are over a million clones, 75% to 85% of which are singletons. Sample: memory CD4+ T cells from PBMCs. The subset: CD45RA-negative fraction. The origin of the receptors is a man younger than 30 in good health. Some clones in this sample may be carry-over from other donors' samples.

The chain uses TRBV11-2 and TRBJ1-3; 8 bases line up with TRBD1. The trim removed 3 bases at V and 7 bases at J, leaving 8 bases unmatched. This CDR3 comprises 15 residues. CDR1 is SGHAT and CDR2 is FQNNGV in the germline V gene. The CDR3 DNA is TGTGCCAGCAGCTTGGACAGGGCTTCGAGGAACACCATATATTTT. Protein sequence: CASSLDRASRNTIYF.

The gene calls are TRBV6-1 and TRBJ1-5; unclear D gene. The CDR3 loop spans 14 amino acids. Germline CDR1 MNHNS, CDR2 SASEGT. Between the trimmed V and J ends, which lost 1 base and 3 bases, there was a span of 7 bases. Here the CDR3 DNA reads TGTGCCAGCAGTGAAGGGCCAGACAATCAGCCCCAGCATTTT. This codes for CASSEGPDNQPQHF.

This clone appeared a few times. J is TRBJ1-3 and V is TRBV9; tentative D call: TRBD1 (5 bases). V was shortened by 0 bases and J by 4 bases, with 17 bases between the two germline ends. The CDR3 has 17 amino acids. CDR1 is SGDLS, CDR2 YYNGEE, per germline. This CDR3 reads CASSVAGVGASGNTIYF. The CDR3 region has the DNA TGTGCCAGCAGCGTAGCTGGCGTAGGGGCGTCCGGAAACACCATATATTTT.

The chain uses TRBV5-1 and TRBJ1-1, with a tentative D call TRBD1 (6 bases). This CDR3 is 13 amino acids long. The V and J ends lost 2 bases and 6 bases respectively, with 11 bases between them. Germline loops: CDR1 SGHRS, CDR2 YFSETQ. DNA of the CDR3: TGCGCCAGCAGCTTTGCAGGGGAGGCTGAAGCTTTCTTT. Its protein is CASSFAGEAEAFF.

On this clone itself: This sample also contains other DNA sequences that code for the same CDR3. The chain combines TRBV14 with TRBJ2-3; no firm D call. From germline, CDR1 is SGHDN and CDR2 FVKESK. The CDR3 has 13 residues. Between the trimmed V and J ends, which lost 1 base and 4 bases, there was a span of 6 bases. CDR3 sequence (DNA): TGTGCCAGCAGCCAAGTTGACCCAGATACGCAGTATTTT. This codes for CASSQVDPDTQYF.

The genes are TRBV6-6 and TRBJ1-3; weak D call: TRBD1 (5 bases). The CDR3 extends over 14 amino acids. Looked up from germline, CDR1 is MNHNY and CDR2 is SVGAGI (reference sequence). V lost 2 bases to trimming and J lost 2 bases, with 7 bases between them. The CDR3 protein is CASSYAGPGNTIYF. The CDR3 DNA reads as TGTGCCAGCAGTTACGCAGGGCCTGGAAACACCATATATTTT.

The V and J genes are TRBV4-1 and TRBJ2-5; the match to TRBD1 covers 9 bases. The junction had 7 bases not matched to a gene; V was cut back by 4 bases and J by 4 bases. CDR3 size: 15 residues. Germline CDR1 MGHRA, CDR2 YSYEKL. CDR3 protein: CASSPQVGQGETQYF. The CDR3, as DNA: TGCGCCAGCAGCCCCCAAGTGGGACAGGGAGAGACCCAGTACTTC.

The chain carries TRBV9 and TRBJ2-3; TRBD2 matches 12 bases. Germline values: CDR1 SGDLS, CDR2 YYNGEE. The CDR3 is made up of 17 amino acids. V was clipped by 3 bases and J by 2 bases; unmatched bases: 7. The CDR3 region has the DNA TGTGCCAGCAGCGCTACAGCTAGCGGGAGGGCCACAGATACGCAGTATTTT. Amino acid sequence: CASSATASGRATDTQYF.

The chain is built from TRBV29-1 and TRBJ1-4, with D perhaps matching TRBD1 (5 bases). The CDR3 covers 13 residues. Looked up from germline, CDR1 is SQVTM and CDR2 is ANQGSEA. Trimming shortened V by 2 bases and J by 8 bases, and 12 bases separated the two germline ends. The CDR3 loop reads CSVEMGGREKLFF. CDR3 nucleotides: TGCAGCGTTGAAATGGGGGGTAGGGAAAAACTGTTTTTT.

The genes are TRBV7-9 and TRBJ2-1; 14 positions match TRBD2. The germline V gene encodes CDR1 SEHNR and CDR2 FQNEAQ (reference sequence). The CDR3 loop spans 18 amino acids. The V segment lost 5 bases and the J segment 1 base; nucleotides outside the gene matches: 7. The CDR3 bases are TGTGCCAGCAGCGGGACTAGCGGGAGCGGTAGTTCCTACAATGAGCAGTTCTTC. Protein product: CASSGTSGSGSSYNEQFF. The whole variable domain, filled in from reference TRBV7-9 and TRBJ2-1, reads DTGVSQNPRHKITKRGQNVTFRCDPISEHNRLYWYRQTLGQGPEFLTYFQNEAQLEKSRLLSDRFSAERPKGSFSTLEIQRTEQGDSAMYLCASSGTSGSGSSYNEQFFGPGTRLTVL.

V and J are TRBV18 and TRBJ2-7; TRBD1 matches at 9 bases. V trimming: 2 bases; J trimming: 3 bases; junction bases outside the gene matches: 8. CDR1 KGHSH and CDR2 LQKENI come from the germline V gene. The CDR3 has 16 amino acids. In DNA, the CDR3 is TGTGCCAGCTCACCATCGGCTCCGGGACAGGGCTACGAGCAGTACTTC. It codes for CASSPSAPGQGYEQYF.

The V and J genes are TRBV19 and TRBJ2-3, with a weak D call TRBD2 (6 bases). The CDR3 is made up of 13 amino acids. The germline V gene has CDR1 LNHDA and CDR2 SQIVND (reference sequence). V was clipped by 4 bases and J by 3 bases, with 8 bases between them. CDR3 sequence reads: CASSRRATDTQYF. In nucleotides, the CDR3 is TGTGCCAGTAGTAGGAGGGCGACAGATACGCAGTATTTT.

As regards this clone: Other DNA sequences in this sample translate to the same CDR3. The J gene is TRBJ2-7, the V gene TRBV5-1; D is uncertain. V shed 0 bases and J shed 4 bases, with 5 bases lying between them. Germline CDR1 and CDR2: SGHRS and YFSETQ. This CDR3 is built from 12 residues. DNA for the CDR3: TGCGCCAGCAGCTTGGACTTGTACGAGCAGTACTTC. This sequence encodes CASSLDLYEQYF.

As regards this clone: Mismatch with germline at one junction end may stem from a read error. The chain carries TRBV2 and TRBJ2-7; 7 nucleotides agree with TRBD1. Germline V gene sequence: CDR1 SNHLY, CDR2 FYNNEI. This CDR3 spans 9 amino acids. DNA of the CDR3: TGTGCCATTGACAGGGTCCCCTTCTTC. Translating gives CAIDRVPFF.

The rearrangement uses TRBV18 and TRBJ2-6, with a possible D match to TRBD2 (5 bases). V was shortened by 2 bases and J by 0 bases, with 8 bases between the two germline ends. Germline V CDR1 and CDR2: KGHSH, LQKENI. The CDR3 length is 16 residues. As DNA, the CDR3 is TGTGCCAGCTCACCAGCAGACTACTCTGGGGCCAACGTCCTGACTTTC. Translation gives CASSPADYSGANVLTF. The variable domain in full, with the rest retrieved from reference TRBV18 and TRBJ2-6, is NAGVMQNPRHLVRRRGQEARLRCSPMKGHSHVYWYRQLPEEGLKFMVYLQKENIIDESGMPKERFSAEFPKEGPSILRIQQVVRGDSAAYFCASSPADYSGANVLTFGAGSRLTVL.

This clone turned up a few times. This chain connects TRBV18 to TRBJ2-7; perhaps D is TRBD1 or TRBD2 (7 bases each). The germline CDR1 and CDR2 sequences are KGHSH and LQKENI. V was pared by 6 bases and J by 4 bases, with 16 bases between. This CDR3 spans 14 amino acids. The CDR3 protein is CASSRAGQTYEQYF. The CDR3 nucleotides read TGTGCCAGCTCCCGAGCGGGACAGACATACGAGCAGTACTTC.

The sample holds a few counts of this clone. The chain uses TRBV4-2 and TRBJ2-1, with TRBD2 matching 13 bases. J was trimmed by 7 bases and V by 0 bases; bases with no gene match: 3. The germline V gene has CDR1 LGHNA and CDR2 YNFKEQ. CDR3 length: 16 amino acids. This chain's CDR3 is CASSQDLLAGGNEQFF. In nucleotides, the CDR3 is TGTGCCAGCAGCCAAGATTTACTAGCGGGAGGGAATGAGCAGTTCTTC.